This paragraph reports one T cell receptor (beta chain). The antigen this receptor binds is unknown. Nothing much larger sits one base from this clone, and base qualities are not available. Based on the germline V gene, the CDR1 and CDR2 sequences are SGHRS and YFSETQ. Counted from cysteine to phenylalanine, this CDR3 has 15 amino acids. Only the CDR3 DNA is retained, 45 bases long and in frame from the first base. V ends up 4 bases short and J 0 bases short, with an unmatched junction base count of 7. The sample originates from a study of blood T cell repertoires in COVID-19 (dated by TCRdb to between 2020 and 2021). Regarding the complete study: Samples covering the acute and convalescent phases of COVID-19 were provided by collaborators in the United States, Italy and Spain. Sample metadata almost always included a de-identified subject ID, COVID-19 status, age in years and sex. A freely available public database, intended as a resource for researchers studying the immune response to SARS-CoV-2, is where the repertoires were released. The samples were drawn from the first 160 participants of the ongoing ImmuneRACE study and from 950 to 1,500 subjects provided by 6 global collaborators. HLA class I and class II types, where available, came from metadata supplied by the sample provider rather than from assay-based typing. The material from the prospective study consisted of cDNA or gDNA derived from T cells, B-cell-depleted T cells, or PBMCs. Deeply sampled blood TCRbeta repertoires from subjects exposed to, actively infected with, or recovered from COVID-19 were included in the dataset.

TCRbeta CDR3 regions were amplified from genomic DNA using the immunoSEQ Assay, a bias-controlled multiplex PCR. Processing in the source paper ran as follows. Within the assay, amplification of reference gene primers was used to estimate how many nucleated cells each sample contained. Sequence reads were collapsed and filtered to measure the absolute abundance of every unique TCRbeta CDR3 rearrangement. For each sample, productive Simpson clonality was calculated by taking the square root of Simpson's diversity index across productive rearrangements. TCRdb limited this immuneACCESS table to in-frame rearrangements with V and J called. A share of clones is missing; checked studies link under half to unresolved V genes, and the rest is unexplained. The D gene and trimming were derived from the DNA, and the V and J assignments and clone size from that table. The sample table shows 300,000 to 350,000 clones, and 85% to 90% are seen once. Together, the top ten hold less than 3.5% of the sample.

One collaborating source in Seattle enrolled patients while the patients were actively infected and followed the patients over time throughout the course of disease. Each collaborating institution followed its own protocols to collect whole blood in K2EDTA tubes. Collaborator samples were shipped for TCRbeta analysis as frozen whole blood, isolated PBMCs, or DNA extracted from either sample type. On the study overall, not on this receptor specifically: The quantity of clinical and demographic metadata differed by source and by participant and was supplied without curation.

The sample consisted of peripheral blood. The chain is made from TRBV5-1 and TRBJ2-7; TRBD1 agrees with 7 junctional bases. The TCR sequence derives from a woman in her 30s with COVID-19, enrolled during active disease. The CDR3 loop reads CASSPLTGVSYEQYF. Read as DNA, the sequence is TGCGCCAGCAGCCCATTAACAGGGGTCTCCTACGAGCAGTACTTC.